The text below deals with one T cell receptor beta chain. This specimen belongs to a study of blood T cell repertoires in COVID-19. Overall study: From the United States, Italy and Spain came samples of acute and convalescent COVID-19. T cells, B-cell-depleted T cells, or PBMCs supplied cDNA or gDNA.

This CDR3 is built from 14 residues. In germline, CDR1 is MNHNY, CDR2 SVGAGI (reference sequence). Trimming cost V 6 bases and J 4 bases; bases outside gene matches: 5. Per the authors' pipeline: Amplifying reference gene primers gave estimates of nucleated cell counts. Assay used: immunoSEQ multiplex PCR; TCRdb lists only in-frame clones, some missing. The DNA gave D and trimming, while V, J and clone size come from that table. The table has 80,000 or so clones, roughly four fifths seen once. This TCR came from a woman aged 65 to 85 with acute or convalescent COVID-19. The rearrangement uses TRBV6-6 and TRBJ1-3; 8 nucleotides match TRBD1. Specimen: peripheral blood. This chain's CDR3 is CASSPDRAGNTIYF. The CDR3 region has the DNA TGTGCCAGCAGCCCGGACAGGGCGGGAAACACCATATATTTT.